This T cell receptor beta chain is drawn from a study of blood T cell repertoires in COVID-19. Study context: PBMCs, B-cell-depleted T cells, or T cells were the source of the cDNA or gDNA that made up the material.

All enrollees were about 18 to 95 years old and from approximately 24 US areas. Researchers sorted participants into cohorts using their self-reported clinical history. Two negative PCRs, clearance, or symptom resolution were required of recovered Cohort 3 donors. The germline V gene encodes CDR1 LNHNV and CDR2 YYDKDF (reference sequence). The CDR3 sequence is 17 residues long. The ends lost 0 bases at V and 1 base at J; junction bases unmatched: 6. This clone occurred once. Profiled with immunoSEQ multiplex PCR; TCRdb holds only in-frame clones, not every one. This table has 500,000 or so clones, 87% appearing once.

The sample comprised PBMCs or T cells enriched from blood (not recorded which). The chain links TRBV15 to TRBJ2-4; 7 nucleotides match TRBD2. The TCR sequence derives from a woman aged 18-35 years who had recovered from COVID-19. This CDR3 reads CATSRDRGSGAKNIQYF. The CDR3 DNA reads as TGTGCCACCAGCAGAGATAGAGGTAGCGGGGCCAAAAACATTCAGTACTTC. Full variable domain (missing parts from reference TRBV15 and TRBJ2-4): DAMVIQNPRYQVTQFGKPVTLSCSQTLNHNVMYWYQQKSSQAPKLLFHYYDKDFNNEADTPDNFQSRRPNTSFCFLDIRSPGLGDTAMYLCATSRDRGSGAKNIQYFGAGTRLSVL.